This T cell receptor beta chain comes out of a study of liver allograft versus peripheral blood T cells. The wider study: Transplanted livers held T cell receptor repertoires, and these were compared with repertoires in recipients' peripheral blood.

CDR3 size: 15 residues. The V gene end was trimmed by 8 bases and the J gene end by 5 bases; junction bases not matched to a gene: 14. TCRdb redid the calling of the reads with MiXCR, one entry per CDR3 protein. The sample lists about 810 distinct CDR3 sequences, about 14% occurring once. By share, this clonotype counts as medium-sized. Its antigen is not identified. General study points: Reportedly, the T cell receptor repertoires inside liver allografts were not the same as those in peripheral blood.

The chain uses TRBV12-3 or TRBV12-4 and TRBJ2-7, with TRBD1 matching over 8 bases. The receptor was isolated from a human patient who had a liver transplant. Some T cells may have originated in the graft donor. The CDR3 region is CASPQGGGQGHEQYF. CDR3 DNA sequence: TGTGCCAGCCCGCAAGGGGGAGGACAGGGCCACGAGCAGTACTTC.